These 24 T cell receptor beta chains were sequenced from one sample in a study of shared clonotypes between healthy human individuals. The method was immunoSEQ multiplex PCR; TCRdb's version includes in-frame clones alone and lacks a portion of them. The repertoire consists of around 450,000 clones, with around 79% occurring once and the leading ten covering about 12%. The material sequenced was PBMCs. All receptors come from a woman in her forties in good health. Some clones in this sample may be carry-over from other donors' samples.

This clone appeared a few times. This chain joins TRBV19 and TRBJ2-1; 13 bases line up with TRBD2. V was clipped by 8 bases and J by 9 bases; unmatched bases: 7. CDR1 and CDR2 (germline): LNHDA, SQIVND (reference sequence). This CDR3 comprises 14 residues. CDR3: CASGGLAGNSEQFF. The CDR3 nucleotides read TGTGCCAGTGGGGGACTAGCGGGAAACTCTGAGCAGTTCTTC.

This rearrangement joins TRBV20-1 to TRBJ2-3; TRBD1 might be the D (6 bases). CDR1 is DFQATT, CDR2 SNEGSKA, per germline (reference sequence). The CDR3 consists of 10 residues. V lost 2 bases to trimming and J lost 11 bases, with 8 bases between them. The CDR3 nucleotides are TGCAGTGCTAGAAAGGACAGGCAGTATTTT. This translates into CSARKDRQYF.

The chain recombines TRBV18 with TRBJ2-7, with 7 positions matching TRBD2. CDR1 and CDR2 (germline): KGHSH, LQKENI. V lost 1 base to trimming and J lost 3 bases; unmatched junction nucleotides: 9. The CDR3 has 16 residues. In DNA form, the CDR3 reads TGTGCCAGCTCACCACGGGAGGGGTTAAAGCTCTACGAGCAGTACTTC. Residues: CASSPREGLKLYEQYF.

This rearrangement joins TRBV2 to TRBJ2-1; D remains ambiguous. The germline V gene encodes CDR1 SNHLY and CDR2 FYNNEI. The germline V and J ends were trimmed by 5 bases and 9 bases, with 20 bases remaining between them. This CDR3 has 15 residues. CDR3 coding DNA: TGTGCCAGCAGTCTCAAGGAGACTGGGATCGGTGAGCAGTTCTTC. Translation: CASSLKETGIGEQFF.

This chain links TRBV28 with TRBJ2-1, with 10 bases that match TRBD2. Germline CDR1 MDHEN, CDR2 SYDVKM. Trimming removed 3 bases from V and 7 bases from J; junction bases left unmatched: 9. The length of the CDR3 is 16 residues. Here the CDR3 reads CASSFHTSGKTNEQFF. The CDR3 nucleotides read TGTGCCAGCAGTTTCCACACTAGCGGGAAGACGAATGAGCAGTTCTTC.

The chain employs TRBV5-1 and TRBJ1-5; D is possibly TRBD1 (6 bases). Trimming took off 0 bases at V and 4 bases at J, with 14 bases between the two ends. The CDR3 is 16 amino acids. Germline assignment: CDR1 SGHRS and CDR2 YFSETQ. The CDR3 loop reads CASSLVPGVGNQPQHF. The CDR3 DNA follows: TGCGCCAGCAGCTTGGTTCCAGGGGTAGGGAATCAGCCCCAGCATTTT.

The chain uses TRBV7-9 and TRBJ2-7; D is tentatively TRBD1 or TRBD2 (5 bases each). The CDR3 runs 14 residues. The germline V gene has CDR1 SEHNR and CDR2 FQNEAQ (reference sequence). Trimming removed 3 bases from V and 2 bases from J, with 11 bases in between. The CDR3 DNA follows: TGTGCCAGCAGCTTTGGGGACGGCGCCTACGAGCAGTACTTC. Residues: CASSFGDGAYEQYF. Combining the CDR3 with reference TRBV7-9 and TRBJ2-7 gives the whole variable domain DTGVSQNPRHKITKRGQNVTFRCDPISEHNRLYWYRQTLGQGPEFLTYFQNEAQLEKSRLLSDRFSAERPKGSFSTLEIQRTEQGDSAMYLCASSFGDGAYEQYFGPGTRLTVT.

This sequence joins TRBV5-1 and TRBJ2-2; possibly TRBD2 for D (5 bases). The CDR3 extends over 14 amino acids. From germline, CDR1 is SGHRS and CDR2 YFSETQ. Trimming left V 0 bases short and J 7 bases short, with 10 bases between. The DNA of the CDR3 is TGCGCCAGCAGCTTGGGCGCTGAGGGCGGGGAGCTGTTTTTT. It codes for CASSLGAEGGELFF.

This clone was counted a single time. Other DNA sequences of this sample code for an identical CDR3. The chain is built from TRBV18 and TRBJ2-5, with 7 bases that match TRBD1. Losses at the gene ends were 1 base for V and 5 bases for J; bases not matched to a gene: 4. Germline CDR1 is KGHSH and CDR2 is LQKENI. The CDR3 consists of 14 residues. The CDR3 protein is CASSPQGAMETQYF. The CDR3 coding sequence is TGTGCCAGCTCACCACAGGGGGCTATGGAGACCCAGTACTTC.

The chain joins TRBV18 to TRBJ1-4; D not certain. The V end lost 1 base, the J end lost 7 bases, and 16 bases lay between the germline ends. This CDR3 spans 16 amino acids. The V gene's germline CDR1 is KGHSH and CDR2 LQKENI. As DNA, the CDR3 is TGTGCCAGCTCACCACGGTTGGTTGACTCGGGTGAAAAACTGTTTTTT. This encodes CASSPRLVDSGEKLFF. The full variable domain, with the rest looked up from reference TRBV18 and TRBJ1-4, is NAGVMQNPRHLVRRRGQEARLRCSPMKGHSHVYWYRQLPEEGLKFMVYLQKENIIDESGMPKERFSAEFPKEGPSILRIQQVVRGDSAAYFCASSPRLVDSGEKLFFGSGTQLSVL.

This chain connects TRBV28 to TRBJ1-5; no reliable D call. V lost 1 base to trimming and J lost 3 bases, with 7 bases between them. Germline CDR1 reads MDHEN; CDR2 reads SYDVKM. There are 14 residues in the CDR3. CDR3 sequence reads: CASSLFGFNQPQHF. Here the CDR3 DNA reads TGTGCCAGCAGTTTATTCGGCTTCAATCAGCCCCAGCATTTT.

The chain recombines TRBV25-1 with TRBJ1-1; TRBD1 matches 11 bases. The CDR3 totals 13 residues. Germline loops: CDR1 MGHDK, CDR2 SYGVNS. V was clipped by 5 bases and J by 11 bases; unmatched bases: 7. CDR3 nucleotides: TGTGCCAGCAGTATACGGACAGGGGGCAGTGCTTTCTTT. The encoded protein is CASSIRTGGSAFF. The complete variable domain, with remaining parts taken from reference TRBV25-1 and TRBJ1-1, reads EADIYQTPRYLVIGTGKKITLECSQTMGHDKMYWYQQDPGMELHLIHYSYGVNSTEKGDLSSESTVSRIRTEHFPLTLESARPSHTSQYLCASSIRTGGSAFFGQGTRLTVV.

The J gene is TRBJ2-7, the V gene TRBV27; D possibly corresponds to TRBD2 (5 bases). The CDR3 loop spans 14 amino acids. Germline-derived CDR1 and CDR2 are MNHEY and SMNVEV (reference sequence). Trimming shortened V by 0 bases and J by 4 bases, and 10 bases separated the two germline ends. CDR3 loop: CASSLSGMRYEQYF. In nucleotides, the CDR3 is TGTGCCAGCAGTTTATCCGGGATGAGGTACGAGCAGTACTTC.

In its sample, this clone was seen many times. The chain links TRBV6-5 to TRBJ1-1; D call uncertain. The germline CDR1 and CDR2 sequences are MNHEY and SVGAGI. Trimming cost V 6 bases and J 0 bases, with 11 bases left between them. The CDR3 extends over 14 amino acids. The CDR3 spells CASRSDKVNTEAFF. CDR3 sequence (DNA): TGTGCCAGCAGGTCAGACAAGGTGAACACTGAAGCTTTCTTT.

The DNA for the CDR3 is TGTGCCAGCAGCCAGACTTCCTTAGTAACTGAAGCTTTCTTT. This translates into CASSQTSLVTEAFF. The chain uses TRBV14 and TRBJ1-1; D not resolved. Germline V CDR1 and CDR2: SGHDN, FVKESK. The CDR3 has 14 amino acids. The V end lost 3 bases, the J end lost 5 bases, and 13 bases lay between the germline ends.

The chain combines TRBV28 with TRBJ2-1, with 7 bases identical to TRBD2. The CDR3 has 13 residues. Unmatched junction bases numbered 9, after V lost 10 bases and J lost 6 bases. Germline V gene sequence: CDR1 MDHEN, CDR2 SYDVKM. The chain's CDR3 is CATLGGSANEQFF. The CDR3 DNA reads TGTGCCACGTTGGGCGGGAGTGCCAATGAGCAGTTCTTC.

As to this clone: The junction departs from germline at one end; a sequencing error may be responsible. The chain recombines TRBV7-7 with TRBJ2-2, with D possibly matching TRBD2 (5 bases). The CDR3 length is 14 residues. Looked up from germline, CDR1 is SSHAT and CDR2 is FNYEAQ (reference sequence). The CDR3 loop reads CASSLAQATGELFF. The CDR3 nucleotides read TGTGCTAGCAGCTTAGCGCAAGCCACCGGGGAGCTGTTTTTT.

A remark on this clone: This may arise from a read error, as a much more abundant clone is one base away. The chain carries TRBV15 and TRBJ2-7; D possibly corresponds to TRBD2 (6 bases). The CDR3 is made up of 13 amino acids. In germline, CDR1 is LNHNV, CDR2 YYDKDF (reference sequence). CDR3 protein: CATGRTGAGEQYF. DNA for the CDR3: TGTGCCACCGGCAGGACGGGAGCGGGCGAGCAGTACTTC.

V is TRBV27 and J is TRBJ1-1, with 11 bases that match TRBD1. Germline-derived CDR1 and CDR2 are MNHEY and SMNVEV (reference sequence). This CDR3 spans 15 amino acids. Trimming cost V 6 bases and J 4 bases; bases outside gene matches: 7. CDR3 residues: CASSRPGQGVTEAFF. CDR3 nucleotides: TGTGCCAGCAGCCGCCCGGGACAGGGGGTCACTGAAGCTTTCTTT.

V is TRBV6-6 and J is TRBJ2-7; D perhaps matches TRBD1 (6 bases). The CDR3 totals 13 residues. Germline V gene lookup returns CDR1 MNHNY and CDR2 SVGAGI (reference sequence). V was trimmed by 2 bases and J by 2 bases, leaving 7 bases between them. The DNA of the CDR3 is TGTGCCAGCAGTTACCGGGACACCTACGAGCAGTACTTC. Translation: CASSYRDTYEQYF.

This chain connects TRBV19 to TRBJ2-7; 10 positions agree with TRBD1. After removal of 3 bases from V and 2 bases from J, the junction contained 1 base not matched to a gene. Germline V gene sequence: CDR1 LNHDA, CDR2 SQIVND (reference sequence). The CDR3 contains 14 residues. CDR3 protein: CASSMDRGTYEQYF. The CDR3 DNA sequence: TGTGCCAGTAGTATGGACAGGGGGACCTACGAGCAGTACTTC.

The sample holds one count of this clone. This chain joins TRBV30 and TRBJ2-7; D call uncertain. Germline V CDR1 and CDR2: GTSNPN, SVGIG (reference sequence). The CDR3 length is 13 residues. The V end was cut by 3 bases, the J end by 7 bases, with 16 bases between. This CDR3 is CAWSERLDVEQYF. CDR3 nucleotides: TGTGCCTGGAGCGAAAGATTAGACGTAGAGCAGTACTTC. The full variable domain, with the rest looked up from reference TRBV30 and TRBJ2-7, is SQTIHQWPATLVQPVGSPLSLECTVEGTSNPNLYWYRQAAGRGLQLLFYSVGIGQISSEVPQNLSASRPQDRQFILSSKKLLLSDSGFYLCAWSERLDVEQYFGPGTRLTVT.

The chain couples TRBV11-1 to TRBJ2-7; D uncertain. Trimming removed 1 base from V and 2 bases from J, with 12 bases in between. Germline lookup yields CDR1 SGHAT and CDR2 FQDESV (reference sequence). This CDR3 spans 15 amino acids. The CDR3 sequence: CASSLETVSTYEQYF. The CDR3 DNA reads TGTGCCAGCAGCTTAGAGACCGTATCAACCTACGAGCAGTACTTC.

A single count supports this clone. The chain links TRBV6-5 to TRBJ2-7; D is perhaps TRBD1 (6 bases). Germline V gives CDR1 MNHEY, CDR2 SVGAGI. The CDR3 totals 15 residues. Between the trimmed V and J ends, which lost 6 bases and 2 bases, there was a span of 17 bases. The CDR3 reads CASRKDRSSTYEQYF. The CDR3 DNA is TGTGCCAGCAGGAAAGACAGGTCAAGTACCTACGAGCAGTACTTC.